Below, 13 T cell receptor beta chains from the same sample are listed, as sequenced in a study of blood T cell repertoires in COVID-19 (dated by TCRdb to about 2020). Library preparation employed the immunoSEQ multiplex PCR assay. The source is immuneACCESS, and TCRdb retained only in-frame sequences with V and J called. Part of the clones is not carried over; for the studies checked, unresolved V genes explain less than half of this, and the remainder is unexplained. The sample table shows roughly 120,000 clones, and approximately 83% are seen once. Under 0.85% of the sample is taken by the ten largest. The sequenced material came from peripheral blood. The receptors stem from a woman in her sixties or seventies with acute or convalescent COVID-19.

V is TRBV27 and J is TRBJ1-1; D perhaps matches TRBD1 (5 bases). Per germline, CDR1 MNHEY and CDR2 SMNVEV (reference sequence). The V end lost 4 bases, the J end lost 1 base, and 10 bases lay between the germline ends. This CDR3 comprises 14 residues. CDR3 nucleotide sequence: TGTGCCAGCAGTTATGCCGGACAGAACACTGAAGCTTTCTTT. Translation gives CASSYAGQNTEAFF.

As DNA, the CDR3 is TGTGCCATCACCGCCTCAGACAGCAACCCAATGACTGAAGCTTTCTTT. It yields the protein CAITASDSNPMTEAFF. The genes are TRBV10-3 and TRBJ1-1; D perhaps matches TRBD1 (5 bases). This CDR3 has 16 amino acids. Germline CDR1 ENHRY, CDR2 SYGVKD. V lost 7 bases to trimming and J lost 5 bases, with 23 bases between them.

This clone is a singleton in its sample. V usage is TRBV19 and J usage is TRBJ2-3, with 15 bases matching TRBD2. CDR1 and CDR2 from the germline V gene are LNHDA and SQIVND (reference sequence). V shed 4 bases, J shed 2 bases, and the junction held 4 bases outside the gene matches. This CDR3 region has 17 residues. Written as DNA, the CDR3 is TGTGCCAGTAGTACCGGACTAGCGGGAGGGTACACAGATACGCAGTATTTT. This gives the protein CASSTGLAGGYTDTQYF.

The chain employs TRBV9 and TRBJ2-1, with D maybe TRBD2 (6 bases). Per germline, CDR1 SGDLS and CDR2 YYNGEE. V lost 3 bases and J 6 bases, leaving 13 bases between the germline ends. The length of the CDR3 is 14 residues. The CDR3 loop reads CASSAFGGTNEQFF. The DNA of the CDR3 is TGTGCCAGCAGCGCCTTTGGGGGGACCAATGAGCAGTTCTTC.

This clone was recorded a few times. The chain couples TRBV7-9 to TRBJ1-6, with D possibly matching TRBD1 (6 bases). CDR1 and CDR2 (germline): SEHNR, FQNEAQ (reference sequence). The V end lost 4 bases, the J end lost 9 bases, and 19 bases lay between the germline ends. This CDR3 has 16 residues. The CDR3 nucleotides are TGTGCCAGCAGCTCCTACGGGGGGGCAAGGGGTTCACCCCTCCACTTT. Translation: CASSSYGGARGSPLHF.

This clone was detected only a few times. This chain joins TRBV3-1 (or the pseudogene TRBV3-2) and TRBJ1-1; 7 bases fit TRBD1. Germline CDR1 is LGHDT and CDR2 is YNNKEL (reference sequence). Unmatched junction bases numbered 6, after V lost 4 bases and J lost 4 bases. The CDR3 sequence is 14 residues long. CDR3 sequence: CASSRTGGSTEAFF. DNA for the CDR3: TGTGCCAGCAGCCGGACAGGTGGGAGCACTGAAGCTTTCTTT.

CDR3 sequence reads: CASSPEQGTGELFF. The CDR3 DNA reads as TGTGCCAGCTCACCGGAGCAGGGGACCGGGGAGCTGTTTTTT. The V and J genes are TRBV18 and TRBJ2-2; possible D gene TRBD1, 6 bases. CDR1 is KGHSH, CDR2 LQKENI, per germline. Trimming left V 3 bases short and J 5 bases short, with 10 bases between. The CDR3 length is 14 residues.

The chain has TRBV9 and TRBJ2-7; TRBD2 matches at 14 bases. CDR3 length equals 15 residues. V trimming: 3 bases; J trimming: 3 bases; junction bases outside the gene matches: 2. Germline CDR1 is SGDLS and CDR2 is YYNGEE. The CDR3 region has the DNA TGTGCCAGCAGCGAGGGACTAGCGGGGGACTACGAGCAGTACTTC. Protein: CASSEGLAGDYEQYF.

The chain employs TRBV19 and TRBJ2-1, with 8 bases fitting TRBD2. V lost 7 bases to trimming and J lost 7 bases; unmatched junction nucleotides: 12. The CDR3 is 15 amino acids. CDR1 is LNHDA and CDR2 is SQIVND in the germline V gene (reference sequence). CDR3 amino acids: CASTVAAGVPNEQFF. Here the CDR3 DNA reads TGTGCCAGTACCGTGGCAGCGGGGGTCCCGAATGAGCAGTTCTTC.

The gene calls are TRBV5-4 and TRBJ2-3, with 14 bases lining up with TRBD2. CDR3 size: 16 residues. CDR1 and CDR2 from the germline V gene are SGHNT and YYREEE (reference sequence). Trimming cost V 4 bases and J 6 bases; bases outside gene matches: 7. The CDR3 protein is CASSQGLAGVRDTQYF. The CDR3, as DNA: TGTGCCAGCAGCCAGGGACTAGCGGGAGTTCGCGATACGCAGTATTTT.

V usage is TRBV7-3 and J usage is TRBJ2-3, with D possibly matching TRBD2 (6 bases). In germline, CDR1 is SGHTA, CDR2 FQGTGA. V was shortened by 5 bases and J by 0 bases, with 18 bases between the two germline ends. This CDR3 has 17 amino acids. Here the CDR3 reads CASSPAGDGTSTDTQYF. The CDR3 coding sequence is TGTGCCAGCAGCCCCGCAGGAGACGGGACTAGCACAGATACGCAGTATTTT. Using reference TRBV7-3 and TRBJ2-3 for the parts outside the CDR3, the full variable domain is GAGVSQTPSNKVTEKGKYVELRCDPISGHTALYWYRQSLGQGPEFLIYFQGTGAADDSGLPNDRFFAVRPEGSVSTLKIQRTERGDSAVYLCASSPAGDGTSTDTQYFGPGTRLTVL.

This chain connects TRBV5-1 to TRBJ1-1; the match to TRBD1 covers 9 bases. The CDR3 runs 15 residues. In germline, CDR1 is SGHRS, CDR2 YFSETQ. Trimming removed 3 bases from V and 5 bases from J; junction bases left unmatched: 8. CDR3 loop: CASSSEQGARTEAFF. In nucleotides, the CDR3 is TGCGCCAGCAGCTCAGAACAGGGGGCGAGAACTGAAGCTTTCTTT.

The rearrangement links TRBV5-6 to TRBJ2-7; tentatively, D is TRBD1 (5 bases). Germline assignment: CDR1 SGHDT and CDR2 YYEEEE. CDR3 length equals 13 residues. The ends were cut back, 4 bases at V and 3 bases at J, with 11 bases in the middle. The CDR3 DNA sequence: TGTGCCAGCAGCCCCAATGACAGCTACGAGCAGTACTTC. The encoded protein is CASSPNDSYEQYF.